This T cell receptor beta chain emerged from a study of T cell repertoires in cytomegalovirus infection. Turning to the study itself: Both a matching HLA type and CMV infection were indicated by public TCR beta signatures. Study results and caveats: Summed frequency of shared TCR beta families picked out CMV carriers who also had the relevant HLA.

CDR1 is MNHNS, CDR2 SASEGT, per germline. This CDR3 has 12 residues. Note on this clonotype: What it binds is not known. A junction boundary mismatches the germline segment, possibly from a read error.

TCRdb fed the reads into MiXCR, producing one record per CDR3 protein. The sample lists roughly 720,000 distinct CDR3 sequences; approximately 34% were seen once. Sequencing input: PBMCs. This clonotype was sampled from a human donor in good health (CMV status not recorded). Some clones in this sample may be carry-over from other donors' samples. V usage is TRBV6-1 and J usage is TRBJ1-1; TRBD1 is a possible D gene (5 bases). The CDR3 coding sequence is TGTGCCAGCAGTGAAGGAGTGATGGCCGGGGGTTTT. Its translation is CASSEGVMAGGF.